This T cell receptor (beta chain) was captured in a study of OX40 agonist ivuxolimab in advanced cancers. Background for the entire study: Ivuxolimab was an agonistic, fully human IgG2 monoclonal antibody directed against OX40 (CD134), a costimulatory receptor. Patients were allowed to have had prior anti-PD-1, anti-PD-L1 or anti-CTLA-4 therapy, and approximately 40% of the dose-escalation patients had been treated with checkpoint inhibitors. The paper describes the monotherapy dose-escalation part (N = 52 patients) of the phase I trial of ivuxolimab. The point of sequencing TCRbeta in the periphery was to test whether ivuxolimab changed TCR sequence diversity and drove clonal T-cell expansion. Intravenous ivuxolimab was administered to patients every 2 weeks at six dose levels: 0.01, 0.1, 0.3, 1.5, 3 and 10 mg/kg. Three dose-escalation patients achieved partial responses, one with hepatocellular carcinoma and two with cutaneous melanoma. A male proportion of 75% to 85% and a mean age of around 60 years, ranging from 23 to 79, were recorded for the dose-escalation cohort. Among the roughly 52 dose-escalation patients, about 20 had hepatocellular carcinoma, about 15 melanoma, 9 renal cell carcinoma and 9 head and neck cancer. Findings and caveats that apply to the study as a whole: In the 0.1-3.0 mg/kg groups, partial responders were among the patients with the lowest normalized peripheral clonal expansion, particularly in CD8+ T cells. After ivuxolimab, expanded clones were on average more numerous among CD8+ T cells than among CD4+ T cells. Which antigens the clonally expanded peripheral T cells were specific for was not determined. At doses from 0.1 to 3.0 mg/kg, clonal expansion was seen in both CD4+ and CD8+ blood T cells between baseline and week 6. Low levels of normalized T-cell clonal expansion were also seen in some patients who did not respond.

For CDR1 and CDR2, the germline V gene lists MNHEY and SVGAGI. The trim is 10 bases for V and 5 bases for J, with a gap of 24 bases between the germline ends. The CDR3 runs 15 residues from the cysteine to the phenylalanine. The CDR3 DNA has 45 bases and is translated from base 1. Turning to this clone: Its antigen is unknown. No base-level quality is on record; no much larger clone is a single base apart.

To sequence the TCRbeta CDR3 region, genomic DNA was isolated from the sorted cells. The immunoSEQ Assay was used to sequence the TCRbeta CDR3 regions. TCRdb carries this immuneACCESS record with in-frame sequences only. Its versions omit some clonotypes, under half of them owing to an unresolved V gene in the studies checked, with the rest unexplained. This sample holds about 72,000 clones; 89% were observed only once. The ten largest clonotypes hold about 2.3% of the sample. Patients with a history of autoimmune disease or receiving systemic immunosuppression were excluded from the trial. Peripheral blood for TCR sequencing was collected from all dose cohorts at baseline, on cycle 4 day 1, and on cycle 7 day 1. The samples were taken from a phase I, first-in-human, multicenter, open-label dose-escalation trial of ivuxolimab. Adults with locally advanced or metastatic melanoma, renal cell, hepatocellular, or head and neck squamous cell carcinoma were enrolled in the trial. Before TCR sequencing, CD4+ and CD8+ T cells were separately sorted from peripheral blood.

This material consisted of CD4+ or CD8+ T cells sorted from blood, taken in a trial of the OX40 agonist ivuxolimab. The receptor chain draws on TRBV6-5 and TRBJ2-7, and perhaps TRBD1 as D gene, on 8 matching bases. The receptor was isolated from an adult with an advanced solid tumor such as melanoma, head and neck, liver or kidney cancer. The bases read TGTGCCACAAAGCGGGACAGGCTCGAGACGAACGAGCAGTACTTC. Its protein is CATKRDRLETNEQYF.